These T cell receptor beta chains were read from a single sample in a study of T cells after posttransplantation cyclophosphamide. TCRdb keeps only in-frame clones here, not all; method: immunoSEQ multiplex PCR. The repertoire holds approximately 40,000 clones, with around four fifths as singletons. This specimen consisted of CD4+ T cells sorted from blood, obtained 1,700 to 2,000 days after a stem cell transplant with posttransplant cyclophosphamide. Receptors were obtained from a female patient in her thirties or forties who received an allogeneic stem cell transplant from a related donor, was CMV-positive, and had no GVHD. Part of the T cell pool may stem from the graft donor. The CDR3 runs from the conserved cysteine through the conserved F or W. The D gene is left open where the match is weak. Some rows mark clone size as missing; the rest say once, few, many or name a class of expanded clone.

TRBD1	TRBV18	once	TRBJ1-1	CASSPGQGYGTEAFF	TGTGCCAGCTCACCGGGACAGGGTTATGGCACTGAAGCTTTCTTT
TRBD2	TRBV19	NA	TRBJ2-7	CASSIEGGSSYEQYF	TGTGCCAGTAGTATTGAAGGCGGGAGCTCCTACGAGCAGTACTTC
TRBD2	TRBV4-3	NA	TRBJ2-1	CASSRGGAQTYNEQFF	TGCGCCAGCAGCCGCGGGGGGGCCCAGACCTACAATGAGCAGTTCTTC
TRBD2	TRBV9	NA	TRBJ2-2	CASSRGGLAASTGELFF	TGTGCCAGCAGCCGGGGGGGACTAGCGGCTTCCACCGGGGAGCTGTTTTTT
NA	TRBV6-1	NA	TRBJ2-7	CASSENPGTPSYEQYF	TGTGCCAGCAGTGAAAATCCCGGGACACCATCCTACGAGCAGTACTTC
TRBD2	TRBV5-1	NA	TRBJ2-1	CASSTGLAGGVEQFF	TGCGCCAGCAGCACGGGACTAGCGGGGGGGGTTGAGCAGTTCTTC
TRBD1	TRBV5-8	NA	TRBJ2-7	CASSLHRGGEQYF	TGTGCCAGCAGCCTCCACAGGGGTGGCGAGCAGTACTTC
TRBD1	TRBV27	NA	TRBJ2-2	CASSHDYGTGGSGTGELFF	TGTGCCAGCAGTCACGATTACGGGACAGGGGGTAGTGGCACCGGGGAGCTGTTTTTT
NA	TRBV13	NA	TRBJ2-1	CASSLQTRGYNEQFF	TGTGCCAGCAGCTTACAGACTAGGGGTTACAATGAGCAGTTCTTC
TRBD2	TRBV7-8	NA	TRBJ2-7	CASSLMGTSGGATSYEQYF	TGTGCCAGCAGCTTAATGGGGACTAGCGGGGGGGCGACCTCCTACGAGCAGTACTTC
TRBD1	TRBV28	NA	TRBJ1-6	CASSSRTGGNSPLHF	TGTGCCAGCAGTTCCCGGACAGGGGGAAATTCACCCCTCCACTTT
TRBD1	TRBV11-2	NA	TRBJ1-6	CASSLVGTGNSPLHF	TGTGCCAGCAGCTTAGTTGGGACAGGGAACTCACCCCTCCACTTT
NA	TRBV5-5	NA	TRBJ2-7	CASSLVAGLGEQYF	TGTGCCAGCAGCTTGGTGGCGGGTTTAGGAGAGCAGTACTTC
NA	TRBV6-1	many	TRBJ1-3	CASSGGQSSGNTIYF	TGTGCCAGCAGTGGAGGCCAAAGCTCTGGAAACACCATATATTTT
TRBD1	TRBV2	NA	TRBJ1-4	CASIRDSTNEKLFF	TGTGCCAGCATCAGGGACAGCACTAATGAAAAACTGTTTTTT
TRBD1	TRBV6-5	NA	TRBJ1-2	CASRVTGGGYGYTF	TGTGCCAGCAGGGTAACAGGGGGCGGTTATGGCTACACCTTC
NA	TRBV5-4	NA	TRBJ1-4	CATSPATNEKLFF	TGTGCCACCTCGCCGGCAACTAATGAAAAACTGTTTTTT
NA	TRBV11-3	NA	TRBJ2-2	CASSLDSLGYTGELFF	TGTGCCAGCAGCCTCGACAGCCTAGGGTACACCGGGGAGCTGTTTTTT
TRBD1	TRBV7-2	NA	TRBJ1-3	CASSLVTGSGNTIYF	TGTGCCAGCAGCTTAGTGACAGGGTCCGGAAACACCATATATTTT
TRBD1	TRBV28	NA	TRBJ1-2	CASSFTGQGAGGYTF	TGTGCCAGCAGTTTCACAGGACAGGGGGCAGGAGGCTACACCTTC
TRBD1	TRBV28	NA	TRBJ2-7	CASRRLGQGSYEQYF	TGTGCCAGCCGTCGCCTAGGACAGGGGTCCTACGAGCAGTACTTC
NA	TRBV11-2	NA	TRBJ1-1	CASSHWNTEAFF	TGTGCCAGCAGCCACTGGAACACTGAAGCTTTCTTT
NA	TRBV15	NA	TRBJ2-7	CATSRGRGSYEQYF	TGTGCCACCAGCAGGGGAAGGGGGAGCTACGAGCAGTACTTC
NA	TRBV28	NA	TRBJ1-5	CASSLWMGGKSNQPQHF	TGTGCCAGCAGTTTATGGATGGGGGGGAAAAGCAATCAGCCCCAGCATTTT
NA	TRBV18	NA	TRBJ1-1	CASSPPQNTEAFF	TGTGCCAGCTCACCACCTCAGAACACTGAAGCTTTCTTT
TRBD1	TRBV7-2	NA	TRBJ2-2	CASSLAQGITGELFF	TGTGCCAGCAGCTTAGCACAGGGGATAACCGGGGAGCTGTTTTTT
NA	TRBV5-1	NA	TRBJ2-1	CASSLSDSFSYNEQFF	TGCGCCAGCAGCTTGTCCGACAGCTTCTCCTACAATGAGCAGTTCTTC
NA	TRBV27	NA	TRBJ1-2	CASRRHALGGYGYTF	TGTGCCAGCAGACGTCATGCCCTCGGTGGCTATGGCTACACCTTC
TRBD1	TRBV5-1	NA	TRBJ1-4	CASSLGQGGEKLFF	TGCGCCAGCAGCTTGGGACAGGGAGGCGAAAAACTGTTTTTT
NA	TRBV6-1	few	TRBJ1-1	CASSGVLNTEAFF	TGTGCCAGCAGTGGAGTCTTGAACACTGAAGCTTTCTTT
NA	TRBV6-6	NA	TRBJ2-2	CATPTRVGAGELFF	TGTGCCACCCCTACCCGGGTTGGCGCCGGGGAGCTGTTTTTT
NA	TRBV7-2	NA	TRBJ1-4	CASSPQGLANEKLFF	TGTGCCAGCAGCCCTCAGGGGTTAGCTAATGAAAAACTGTTTTTT
TRBD1	TRBV19	NA	TRBJ2-7	CASSIANRGLYEQYF	TGTGCCAGTAGTATAGCTAACAGGGGGCTATACGAGCAGTACTTC
TRBD1	TRBV5-1	once	TRBJ1-1	CASSLAGDRVINTEAFF	TGCGCCAGCAGCTTGGCCGGAGACAGGGTAATTAACACTGAAGCTTTCTTT
NA	TRBV29-1	NA	TRBJ1-2	CSGRGREVAPTF	TGCAGCGGAAGGGGCCGGGAGGTGGCTCCAACCTTC
NA	TRBV29-1	NA	TRBJ2-5	CSVEDGGETQYF	TGCAGCGTTGAAGATGGAGGGGAGACCCAGTACTTC
NA	TRBV5-1	NA	TRBJ1-5	CASSVNINQPQHF	TGCGCCAGCAGCGTCAACATCAATCAGCCCCAGCATTTT
NA	TRBV9	NA	TRBJ2-7	CASSVNPAYEQYF	TGTGCCAGCAGCGTAAACCCGGCCTACGAGCAGTACTTC
TRBD2	TRBV4-1	NA	TRBJ2-3	CASSQENLAGGASTDTQYF	TGCGCCAGCAGCCAAGAAAATCTAGCGGGGGGGGCTAGCACAGATACGCAGTATTTT
TRBD2	TRBV5-6	NA	TRBJ2-2	CASSLGLAKNTGELFF	TGTGCCAGCAGCTTGGGACTAGCGAAGAACACCGGGGAGCTGTTTTTT
NA	TRBV18	NA	TRBJ2-1	CASSPPQEDEQFF	TGTGCCAGCTCACCACCTCAGGAGGATGAGCAGTTCTTC
TRBD1	TRBV6-6	NA	TRBJ2-7	CASSSPGQPYEQYF	TGTGCCAGCAGCTCGCCGGGACAGCCCTACGAGCAGTACTTC
NA	TRBV5-1	NA	TRBJ2-5	CASSFTGYQETQYF	TGCGCCAGCAGCTTCACGGGGTACCAAGAGACCCAGTACTTC